A selection of T cell receptor beta chains follows, all from one sample in a study of blood T cell repertoires in COVID-19. Repertoires were generated with immunoSEQ multiplex PCR, while TCRdb's copy carries only in-frame clones and drops some. The sample records about 120,000 clones, about four fifths being singletons. Sequenced: peripheral blood. These receptors were collected from a human donor in a cohort sampled during active COVID-19. Each CDR3 is given with its conserved first and last residue. A D gene is named only where the DNA matches it firmly. Clone size is given for some rows only: seen once, a few or many times, or a class if the clone is expanded.

>NA|TRBJ2-3|TRBV5-1|NA
CASSLPPTDTQYF
TGCGCCAGCAGCCTCCCCCCCACAGATACGCAGTATTTT
>NA|TRBJ1-2|TRBV5-5|NA
CASSLVSANYGYTF
TGTGCCAGCAGCTTGGTCAGCGCTAACTATGGCTACACCTTC
>NA|TRBJ1-1|TRBV29-1|NA
CSVDSGLGRVLFF
TGCAGCGTTGATTCAGGGCTGGGCCGGGTTCTTTTCTTT
>NA|TRBJ1-1|TRBV5-4|TRBD1
CASSQDPGQGTEAFF
TGTGCCAGCAGCCAGGATCCGGGACAGGGCACTGAAGCTTTCTTT
>NA|TRBJ1-2|TRBV7-9|TRBD1
CASSLAGDRAHYGYTF
TGTGCCAGCAGCCTTGCTGGGGACAGGGCCCACTATGGCTACACCTTC
>NA|TRBJ1-4|TRBV6-5|NA
CASSSRGGNEKLFF
TGTGCCAGCAGTTCCCGCGGGGGGAATGAAAAACTGTTTTTT
>once|TRBJ2-1|TRBV18|TRBD2
CASSTSASGGPNEQFF
TGTGCCAGCTCAACGTCCGCTAGCGGGGGGCCTAATGAGCAGTTCTTC
>NA|TRBJ2-1|TRBV19|TRBD1
CASSAPDRGYNEQFF
TGTGCCAGTAGTGCCCCGGACAGGGGTTACAATGAGCAGTTCTTC
>NA|TRBJ1-5|TRBV7-8|NA
CASSLVQGGHQPQHF
TGTGCCAGCAGCTTAGTGCAGGGTGGGCATCAGCCCCAGCATTTT
>NA|TRBJ2-6|TRBV4-2|NA
CASSQEWGGTGANVLTF
TGTGCCAGCAGCCAAGAGTGGGGAGGTACAGGGGCCAACGTCCTGACTTTC
>few|TRBJ2-5|TRBV7-6|TRBD2
CASSLVPAGDPGTQYF
TGTGCCAGCAGCTTAGTCCCAGCGGGGGACCCAGGGACCCAGTACTTC
>few|TRBJ2-3|TRBV5-5|NA
CASSLAQGPQYF
TGTGCCAGCAGCTTGGCACAGGGACCGCAGTATTTT
>few|TRBJ2-7|TRBV5-6|NA
CASSFIQISYEQYF
TGTGCCAGCAGCTTTATACAGATATCCTACGAGCAGTACTTC
>NA|TRBJ2-2|TRBV10-2|TRBD2
CASSDPSGGTGELFF
TGCGCCAGCAGTGACCCTAGCGGGGGTACCGGGGAGCTGTTTTTT
>NA|TRBJ2-1|TRBV7-8|TRBD2
CASNRLASSYNEQFF
TGTGCCAGCAACAGACTAGCGAGCTCCTACAATGAGCAGTTCTTC
>few|TRBJ2-3|TRBV14|TRBD1
CASSGQGQGADTQYF
TGTGCCAGCAGCGGACAGGGTCAGGGTGCAGATACGCAGTATTTT
>NA|TRBJ2-7|TRBV19|TRBD2
CASSPGLAGLYEQYF
TGTGCCAGTAGTCCAGGACTAGCGGGACTCTACGAGCAGTACTTC
>NA|TRBJ2-1|TRBV7-9|TRBD2
CASSLGLSGGRYNEQFF
TGTGCCAGCAGCTTAGGGTTGAGCGGGGGGAGGTACAATGAGCAGTTCTTC
>few|TRBJ2-2|TRBV7-2|TRBD2
CASSPRGGIGELFF
TGTGCCAGCAGCCCCCGGGGGGGAATAGGGGAGCTGTTTTTT
>NA|TRBJ1-1|TRBV19|NA
CASSPISEENTEAFF
TGTGCCAGTAGCCCAATCTCCGAGGAGAACACTGAAGCTTTCTTT
>NA|TRBJ2-3|TRBV5-6|TRBD2
CASSFQAGGPRTDTQYF
TGTGCCAGCAGCTTTCAAGCGGGGGGCCCCCGCACAGATACGCAGTATTTT
>NA|TRBJ2-3|TRBV11-3|TRBD1
CASSLGQGSDTQYF
TGTGCCAGCAGCTTGGGACAGGGTTCAGATACGCAGTATTTT
>NA|TRBJ2-5|TRBV7-2|NA
CASSRDFLGTQYF
TGTGCCAGCAGCCGCGACTTTCTGGGGACCCAGTACTTC
>NA|TRBJ1-4|TRBV19|TRBD1
CASRGQGATNEKLFF
TGTGCCAGTAGAGGACAGGGTGCCACTAATGAAAAACTGTTTTTT
>NA|TRBJ2-1|TRBV20-1|TRBD2
CSASWVAGNEQFF
TGCAGTGCTAGTTGGGTAGCGGGGAATGAGCAGTTCTTC
>NA|TRBJ2-3|TRBV7-9|TRBD2
CASSPGLAAADTQYF
TGTGCCAGCAGCCCTGGACTAGCGGCGGCAGATACGCAGTATTTT
>NA|TRBJ1-3|TRBV11-2|NA
CASSPTVGGGSTIYF
TGTGCCAGCAGCCCTACGGTCGGGGGAGGAAGCACCATATATTTT
>NA|TRBJ2-5|TRBV19|NA
CASSKEKTGEETQYF
TGTGCCAGTAGTAAAGAAAAAACCGGTGAAGAGACCCAGTACTTC
>NA|TRBJ2-5|TRBV9|TRBD1
CASSANRGRQETQYF
TGTGCCAGCAGCGCGAACAGGGGGCGGCAAGAGACCCAGTACTTC
>NA|TRBJ2-2|TRBV3-1/TRBV3-2|TRBD2
CASSQVGFGTSGGNTGELFF
TGTGCCAGCAGCCAAGTGGGTTTCGGGACTAGCGGGGGGAACACCGGGGAGCTGTTTTTT
>NA|TRBJ2-5|TRBV10-3|NA
CAISDPRGTRGETQYF
TGTGCCATCAGTGACCCGCGGGGCACCCGAGGAGAGACCCAGTACTTC
>NA|TRBJ2-3|TRBV2|TRBD1
CASGSGTGITDTQYF
TGTGCCAGCGGTAGTGGGACAGGGATCACAGATACGCAGTATTTT
>few|TRBJ1-1|TRBV15|NA
CATSKTGTREAFF
TGTGCCACCAGCAAAACTGGGACACGCGAAGCTTTCTTT
>few|TRBJ1-2|TRBV7-8|NA
CASSFERRGSGYTF
TGTGCCAGCAGCTTCGAGAGGCGGGGAAGCGGCTACACCTTC
>NA|TRBJ2-4|TRBV18|NA
CASSPRVRGMRDIQYF
TGTGCCAGCTCACCACGGGTCAGGGGAATGAGAGACATTCAGTACTTC
>NA|TRBJ1-2|TRBV18|TRBD1
CASSPSDRVGYGYTF
TGTGCCAGCTCACCATCGGACAGGGTCGGGTATGGCTACACCTTC
>NA|TRBJ1-2|TRBV6-5|TRBD1
CASRSRQGVYGYTF
TGTGCCAGCAGATCCAGACAGGGAGTCTATGGCTACACCTTC
>NA|TRBJ1-5|TRBV5-1|NA
CASSPGGADNQPQHF
TGCGCCAGCAGCCCGGGGGGGGCGGACAATCAGCCCCAGCATTTT
>NA|TRBJ2-3|TRBV4-3|NA
CASSQDGPDYTDTQYF
TGCGCCAGCAGCCAAGATGGGCCGGACTACACAGATACGCAGTATTTT
>NA|TRBJ2-5|TRBV29-1|NA
CSVESVETQYF
TGCAGCGTTGAGTCCGTGGAGACCCAGTACTTC
>NA|TRBJ1-1|TRBV24-1|NA
CATSDLGTNEAFF
TGTGCCACCAGTGATTTGGGGACAAACGAAGCTTTCTTT
>NA|TRBJ1-1|TRBV19|TRBD1
CASTPTGQGDTEAFF
TGTGCCAGTACCCCTACTGGGCAGGGGGACACTGAAGCTTTCTTT
>few|TRBJ1-4|TRBV27|TRBD1
CASSPWTGVSEKLFF
TGTGCCAGCAGTCCGTGGACAGGGGTGAGTGAAAAACTGTTTTTT
>NA|TRBJ2-5|TRBV12-3/TRBV12-4|NA
CASSLDNLGTQYF
TGTGCCAGCAGTTTAGACAACCTAGGGACCCAGTACTTC
>NA|TRBJ1-2|TRBV14|NA
CASSQTQGSNYGYTF
TGTGCCAGCAGCCAGACGCAGGGTTCTAACTATGGCTACACCTTC
>once|TRBJ1-3|TRBV12-3/TRBV12-4|NA
CASAEVGGNTIYF
TGTGCCAGCGCCGAGGTCGGAGGAAACACCATATATTTT
>NA|TRBJ2-2|TRBV18|TRBD2
CASSPTETSGGNTGELFF
TGTGCCAGCTCACCCACTGAGACTAGCGGGGGGAACACCGGGGAGCTGTTTTTT